This TCR beta chain was captured in a study of T cell repertoires in cytomegalovirus infection. Looking at the study overall: Matching HLA type and CMV infection were both indicated by public TCR beta signatures. Study-level findings and limits: Across the ex vivo response, the dominant clonotypes were HLA-C-restricted CMV-specific TCR beta clonotypes.

Germline V gene data show CDR1 as SGHAT and CDR2 as FQNNGV. The CDR3 runs 16 residues. Deletions cut 6 bases from V and 9 bases from J, with 21 bases between. MiXCR was run by TCRdb on the reads, yielding one entry per CDR3 protein. This table has hundreds of thousands of distinct CDR3 sequences, 9.5% appearing once. This clonotype was detected ten times or more. The target antigen is unknown. Sequencing was carried out using PBMCs. The TCR sequence derives from a human donor in good health (CMV status not recorded). Some clones in this sample may be carry-over from other donors' samples. The J gene is TRBJ1-6, the V gene TRBV11-2, with D perhaps TRBD1 (6 bases). The CDR3 region has the DNA TGTGCCAGCAGTAAAGGGGGGGGTTTGGGTGCTTCACCCCTCCACTTT. Translating gives CASSKGGGLGASPLHF. The full variable domain, rest sourced from reference TRBV11-2 and TRBJ1-6, is EAGVAQSPRYKIIEKRQSVAFWCNPISGHATLYWYQQILGQGPKLLIQFQNNGVVDDSQLPKDRFSAERLKGVDSTLKIQPAKLEDSAVYLCASSKGGGLGASPLHFGNGTRLTVT.